This T cell receptor beta chain is from a study of blood T cell repertoires in COVID-19. Study summary: Collection of acute and convalescent COVID-19 samples took place in the United States, Italy and Spain.

The authors' processing: Reference gene primers were amplified, and this amplification served to estimate nucleated cell counts. Data came from immunoSEQ multiplex PCR; TCRdb stores just in-frame clones and leaves some out. The DNA was the basis for D and trimming; V, J and clone size are from that table. The sample includes about 190,000 clones, 70% to 80% of them seen just once. The CDR3 contains 14 residues. Trimming cost V 4 bases and J 6 bases, with 13 bases left between them. The V gene's germline CDR1 is LNHDA and CDR2 SQIVND (reference sequence). This receptor was taken from a woman aged 45-65 years with acute or convalescent COVID-19. This chain links TRBV19 with TRBJ1-5; maybe TRBD1 (6 bases). Sequencing was done on a sample of peripheral blood. CDR3 bases: TGTGCCAGTAGTACTACAGGGATCAGTCAGCCCCAGCATTTT. This gives the protein CASSTTGISQPQHF.